A selection of T cell receptor beta chains follows, all from one sample in a study of blood T cell repertoires in COVID-19. The table came from immunoSEQ multiplex PCR; TCRdb's copy has only in-frame clones and leaves some out. Of a few hundred thousand clones listed, about 90% are singletons. Input material: peripheral blood. The receptors shown here come from a woman aged 60-75 years with COVID-19, enrolled during active disease. CDR3s include the opening cysteine and the closing phenylalanine or tryptophan. A D gene is named only where the DNA matches it firmly. The size of a clone is reported for some rows only, either as once, few or many, or as a class for expanded clones.

d_gene	v_gene	j_gene	abundance	CDR3aa	CDR3nt
TRBD1	TRBV19	TRBJ1-2	NA	CASSILDRGQGYTF	TGTGCCAGTAGTATCCTCGACAGGGGTCAAGGCTACACCTTC
TRBD2	TRBV10-3	TRBJ2-1	NA	CAISRAGTVNEQFF	TGTGCCATCAGTCGAGCGGGGACGGTAAATGAGCAGTTCTTC
NA	TRBV19	TRBJ1-6	once	CASSRQGSNSPLHF	TGTGCCAGTAGTAGGCAGGGGTCCAATTCACCCCTCCACTTT
TRBD1	TRBV25-1	TRBJ2-7	NA	CASSDAGTGFYEQYF	TGTGCCAGCAGTGATGCGGGGACAGGGTTCTACGAGCAGTACTTC
NA	TRBV25-1	TRBJ1-4	NA	CASSEVATGNEKLFF	TGTGCCAGCAGTGAGGTTGCGACAGGCAATGAAAAACTGTTTTTT
NA	TRBV5-1	TRBJ1-2	once	CASKLDTGLDVDGYTF	TGCGCCAGCAAATTAGATACAGGTTTGGATGTAGATGGCTACACCTTC
TRBD1	TRBV30	TRBJ1-1	NA	CAWSVQGATEAFF	TGTGCCTGGAGTGTACAGGGGGCCACTGAAGCTTTCTTT
TRBD1	TRBV7-6	TRBJ1-5	NA	CASSFGTDSNQPQHF	TGTGCCAGCAGCTTCGGGACAGATAGCAATCAGCCCCAGCATTTT
NA	TRBV19	TRBJ1-2	NA	CASSLLRAAGNYGYTF	TGTGCCAGTAGTCTTCTCAGGGCCGCAGGAAACTATGGCTACACCTTC
TRBD1	TRBV6-5	TRBJ1-4	NA	CASRGDRFREKLFF	TGTGCCAGCAGGGGGGACAGATTTAGGGAAAAACTGTTTTTT
NA	TRBV7-2	TRBJ1-1	NA	CASSPLTSVGGTEAFF	TGTGCCAGCAGCCCCCTTACGAGCGTAGGGGGCACTGAAGCTTTCTTT
NA	TRBV7-7	TRBJ1-2	once	CASSLGGVGYTF	TGTGCCAGCAGCTTAGGGGGGGTGGGCTACACCTTC
TRBD1	TRBV7-2	TRBJ1-5	NA	CASSYRTGGDQPQHF	TGTGCCAGCAGCTACCGGACAGGGGGTGATCAGCCCCAGCATTTT
NA	TRBV18	TRBJ2-2	NA	CASSPRSKDKNTGELFF	TGTGCCAGCTCACCTAGGAGCAAGGACAAGAACACCGGGGAGCTGTTTTTT
NA	TRBV4-1	TRBJ1-5	NA	CASSQPDRPNQPQHF	TGCGCCAGCAGCCAACCGGACAGACCAAATCAGCCCCAGCATTTT
TRBD2	TRBV19	TRBJ2-3	NA	CASSITSGASTDTQYF	TGTGCCAGTAGTATCACTAGCGGAGCTAGCACAGATACGCAGTATTTT
TRBD1	TRBV2	TRBJ1-6	NA	CASPGGPGGDSPLHF	TGTGCCAGCCCTGGGGGGCCAGGGGGTGATTCACCCCTCCACTTT
NA	TRBV28	TRBJ2-2	NA	CASSLLLGASGELFF	TGTGCCAGCAGTTTATTGCTGGGGGCGTCCGGGGAGCTGTTTTTT
TRBD2	TRBV7-2	TRBJ2-1	NA	CASSLRRDYQQFF	TGTGCCAGCAGCTTAAGGCGGGACTACCAGCAGTTCTTC
TRBD2	TRBV4-3	TRBJ2-2	NA	CASSRRTSGGAAGELFF	TGCGCCAGCAGCCGCAGAACTAGCGGGGGGGCCGCCGGGGAGCTGTTTTTT
NA	TRBV11-2	TRBJ1-5	NA	CASSLTGLGHQPQHF	TGTGCCAGCAGCCTAACAGGGCTTGGCCATCAGCCCCAGCATTTT
TRBD1	TRBV4-2	TRBJ1-1	NA	CASSPDRGRTEAFF	TGTGCCAGCAGCCCCGACAGGGGGCGGACTGAAGCTTTCTTT
NA	TRBV5-4	TRBJ2-1	few	CASSPISRSEQFF	TGTGCCAGCAGCCCTATTTCTCGGTCCGAGCAGTTCTTC
NA	TRBV6-4	TRBJ1-2	NA	CASRDNQGGYTF	TGTGCCAGCAGAGATAATCAGGGGGGCTACACCTTC
NA	TRBV5-5	TRBJ1-2	NA	CASSNPSGMGGYTF	TGTGCCAGCAGCAACCCATCGGGGATGGGGGGCTACACCTTC
TRBD2	TRBV7-2	TRBJ2-5	NA	CASSLGLAGGQTQYF	TGTGCCAGCAGCTTAGGGCTAGCGGGTGGACAGACCCAGTACTTC
NA	TRBV3-1/TRBV3-2	TRBJ1-2	few	CASSQEVLGAGYTF	TGTGCCAGCAGCCAAGAGGTCTTGGGGGCGGGCTACACCTTC
NA	TRBV3-1/TRBV3-2	TRBJ1-3	once	CASSPIPHEGSGNTIYF	TGTGCCAGCAGCCCAATCCCCCATGAGGGCTCTGGAAACACCATATATTTT
NA	TRBV14	TRBJ2-3	NA	CASSQGRSSTDTQYF	TGTGCCAGCAGCCAAGGCAGGTCTAGCACAGATACGCAGTATTTT
TRBD1	TRBV6-2/TRBV6-3	TRBJ2-7	NA	CASSQLRIRGTGVHEQYF	TGTGCCAGCAGTCAGTTAAGGATACGCGGGACAGGGGTTCACGAGCAGTACTTC
NA	TRBV10-3	TRBJ2-7	NA	CAIGGTEIYEQYF	TGTGCCATCGGAGGGACAGAAATATACGAGCAGTACTTC
NA	TRBV4-3	TRBJ1-2	NA	CASSPSGSYGYTF	TGCGCCAGCAGCCCCTCGGGATCCTATGGCTACACCTTC
TRBD1	TRBV7-2	TRBJ2-5	NA	CASSLNPGGQETQYF	TGTGCCAGCAGCTTAAACCCAGGGGGCCAAGAGACCCAGTACTTC
TRBD1	TRBV5-8	TRBJ1-1	NA	CASKTRRRDRVLEAFF	TGTGCCAGCAAAACAAGGAGGCGGGACAGGGTCCTAGAAGCTTTCTTT